This TCR beta chain was observed in a study of beta chain features in type 1 diabetes. Whole-study context: Regarding age, gender and cell yields, patients proved similar to healthy donors.

Reverse transcription of all isolated RNA meant that expressed TCRB transcripts were sequenced. Only in-frame clones appear in the TCRdb table, and some are missing; sequencing was by immunoSEQ multiplex PCR. The top ten clones hold about 0.03% of a sample with approximately 250,000 clones, 9.6% of them seen once. This clone showed up just a few times. Antigen specificity is unknown. The germline V gene encodes CDR1 SGHRS and CDR2 YFSETQ. The CDR3 is 16 residues long. Trimming removed 9 bases from V and 5 bases from J; junction bases left unmatched: 11. General study findings and limits: In the patient group, naive, central memory and Treg TCRB repertoires seemed more alike than in the healthy donor group. PCR might pick shorter templates more often, in the same way for patients and controls.

Every donor had blood drawn once into heparin, approximately 120 mL on average. This chain joins TRBV5-1 and TRBJ2-1; TRBD2 matches 13 bases. Sequencing was performed on naive CD4+ T cells from blood. The sequence derives from a woman between 18 and 30 years old in good health. Here the CDR3 DNA reads TGCGCCACCAACTTCCGGACTAGCGGGGGACACAATGAGCAGTTCTTC. It yields the protein CATNFRTSGGHNEQFF.